These T cell receptor beta chains were read from a single sample in a study of blood T cell repertoires in COVID-19. The protocol was immunoSEQ multiplex PCR, while the TCRdb copy is restricted to in-frame clones and leaves out a portion. The sample has approximately 110,000 clones; roughly 80% are singletons. Input material: peripheral blood. These receptors originate from a woman older than 75 with acute or convalescent COVID-19. The CDR3 runs from the conserved cysteine through the conserved F or W. D genes are given only for firm matches. Only some rows state a clone size, as once, few, many or a class for expanded clones.

v_gene	d_gene	abundance	j_gene	CDR3nt	CDR3aa
TRBV2	TRBD1	NA	TRBJ2-3	TGTGCCAGCAGTGAAAACGGCAGGGGGCAAGATACGCAGTATTTT	CASSENGRGQDTQYF
TRBV12-3/TRBV12-4	NA	NA	TRBJ2-6	TGTGCCAGCAGTTTCAGTGGGGCCAACGTCCTGACTTTC	CASSFSGANVLTF
TRBV11-2	TRBD1	NA	TRBJ2-7	TGTGCCAGCAGCCTTGGACAGGGTTCTTTCGAGCAGTACTTC	CASSLGQGSFEQYF
TRBV5-1	NA	NA	TRBJ2-3	TGCGCCAGCAGCTTGGATAGGCAGGGTAGCACAGATACGCAGTATTTT	CASSLDRQGSTDTQYF
TRBV5-1	NA	NA	TRBJ1-6	TGCGCCAGCAGCATCGGGCAAGCTCGAGGCGGGAATTCACCCCTCCACTTT	CASSIGQARGGNSPLHF
TRBV5-4	NA	NA	TRBJ1-1	TGTGCCAGCAGCCGGAAGGAGGGCGCGGTGACTGAAGCTTTCTTT	CASSRKEGAVTEAFF
TRBV7-2	NA	NA	TRBJ1-5	TGTGCCAGCAGCTCCACCGCGATACAGACCCAGCATTTT	CASSSTAIQTQHF
TRBV30	TRBD1	NA	TRBJ1-3	TGTGCCTGGAGTTTAGGACAGGGGGTTTCTGGAAACACCATATATTTT	CAWSLGQGVSGNTIYF
TRBV4-1	NA	NA	TRBJ1-4	TGCGCCAGCAGCCAAGTAACCGCTGCAGGAGGTAATGAAAAACTGTTTTTT	CASSQVTAAGGNEKLFF
TRBV5-8	TRBD1	NA	TRBJ1-5	TGTGCCAGCAACCGGGACAGGGCTTCGCCCCAGCATTTT	CASNRDRASPQHF
TRBV9	NA	many	TRBJ2-1	TGTGCCAGCAGCGTAGATGGGACTCCGCCTGAGCAGTTCTTC	CASSVDGTPPEQFF
TRBV15	TRBD1	NA	TRBJ1-5	TGTGCCACCAGCAGGGGACAGGGGGGGTCGCAGCCCCAGCATTTT	CATSRGQGGSQPQHF
TRBV2	NA	NA	TRBJ2-7	TGTGCCAGCAGTGAAGTAACAAGTTACGAGCAGTACTTC	CASSEVTSYEQYF
TRBV6-6	TRBD2	NA	TRBJ2-1	TGTGCCAGCAGTTACGCGACTAGCGCGAATGAGCAGTTCTTC	CASSYATSANEQFF
TRBV5-1	NA	NA	TRBJ2-5	TGCGCCAGCAGCTTGGCGAATCCAGGGCAAGAGACCCAGTACTTC	CASSLANPGQETQYF
TRBV19	NA	NA	TRBJ2-1	TGTGCCAGTAGTGACAAAACCTACAATGAGCAGTTCTTC	CASSDKTYNEQFF
TRBV5-4	NA	few	TRBJ1-1	TGTGCCAGCAGCTTGGGCAGGGCGAACACTGAAGCTTTCTTT	CASSLGRANTEAFF
TRBV5-4	NA	NA	TRBJ2-3	TGTGCCAGCAACAAACAGGGTGCAGATACGCAGTATTTT	CASNKQGADTQYF
TRBV14	NA	NA	TRBJ2-1	TGTGCCAGCAGCCAAGGCCCAGCGGGTGAGCAGTTCTTC	CASSQGPAGEQFF
TRBV9	TRBD2	once	TRBJ2-5	TGTGCCAGCAGCGTAGCCGGACCGGGCCGCGCGGGAGCGGGAATGGACTCTGGAGGAGAGACCCAGTACTTC	CASSVAGPGRAGAGMDSGGETQYF
TRBV6-6	NA	NA	TRBJ1-1	TGTGCCAGCAGTTACCCACCGGGGGGGAACACTGAAGCTTTCTTT	CASSYPPGGNTEAFF
TRBV7-9	TRBD1	NA	TRBJ1-1	TGTGCCAGCAGCTGGACAGGGCTTGAAGCTTTCTTT	CASSWTGLEAFF